This T cell receptor beta chain originates from a study of blood T cells in healthy people across ages. As to this clonotype: Its antigen is as yet unknown.

Regarding the study as a whole: Roughly linear declines in TCR beta diversity per million T cells occurred with age.

Through a sample-barcoded 5' primer and a J-beta primer mix, a second PCR was run for roughly 6 to 11 cycles. Each cDNA was tagged by a template-switch adaptor containing 12 random nucleotides. In TCRdb, the 5' RACE reads were re-called with MiXCR into one record per CDR3 protein. The sample includes about 1,000,000 distinct CDR3 sequences, 35% to 50% of them seen just once. V lost 2 bases to trimming and J lost 5 bases, with 6 bases between them. Germline V lookup: CDR1 WSHSY, CDR2 SAAADI. CDR3 size: 12 residues. Sequenced sample: blood. The receptor's source is a woman aged 60-75 years in good health. The chain employs TRBV10-2 and TRBJ2-5; no clear D. In nucleotides, the CDR3 is TGCGCCAGCAGTGAGGCCCGTGAGACCCAGTACTTC. This encodes CASSEARETQYF.